This T cell receptor beta chain was sequenced for a study of T cell responses to AZD1222 COVID-19 vaccine (dated by TCRdb to about 2021). In the study overall: A total of over 230 trial participants underwent TCR sequencing, of whom 200 to 220 received two doses of AZD1222 and about 25 received two doses of the MenACWY control vaccine. Trial participants were enrolled into age subgroups of 18-55, 56-69 and 70-plus years, which contained approximately 150, 28 and 58 TCR-sequenced participants, respectively. Study-level results and caveats: Conclusions about previously exposed vaccinees are limited, since just five to seven AZD1222 recipients were seropositive for SARS-CoV-2 at baseline. The whole spike protein was spanned by vaccine-associated CD4 TCRs, and dominant responses were seen in regions 160-218 and 743-854. Nearly half of unique spike-specific TCRs reportedly recognized epitopes outside regions mutated in the B.1.351 and B.1.1.7 variants. Participants were mostly white British and included more females than males, and it was suggested by the authors that clonal diversity may have been underestimated. The 56-69-year group was small, and its depth increase did not reach significance, likely because of low power. No day 14 peak-response samples were available, so repertoires were characterized only after the peak T cell response. Spike-specific TCR breadth and depth rose significantly after two AZD1222 doses compared with day 0 and with MenACWY recipients.

The CDR3 regions of human TCRbeta chains were analyzed by immunosequencing. The study's own analysis went as follows. TCRs in the repertoires were matched against a reference library of SARS-CoV-2-specific TCRs that had been generated with the MIRA antigen-specificity platform. Breadth was defined as the fraction of unique TCRs that were SARS-CoV-2-associated. Depth was defined as the fraction of total T cells that were SARS-CoV-2-associated. Each spike-specific TCR was assigned to its reactive spike region and to a CD4 or CD8 class using the MIRA data. Log10-transformed breadth and depth values were compared by one-way ANOVA with Sidak's multiple comparisons tests. Entries here come from immuneACCESS through TCRdb and include only in-frame sequences with V and J called. Some clones fail to appear in such tables; in the studies checked, an unresolved V gene covers under half of the shortfall, and the cause of the remainder is unknown. V, J and clone size are those of that table, while D and trimming were read from the DNA. This sample comprises 100,000 to 150,000 clones, 70% to 85% of them detected only once. The ten largest clones capture over 25% of the sample.

The intended sense of this specimen's time point label: about 28 days (+/-7) after the second vaccine dose. Because spike-specific TCR depth and breadth did not differ between the two schedules, AZD1222 recipients who got a second dose at roughly 4 weeks were pooled with those who got a second dose at roughly 12 weeks. Vaccinee samples were obtained from the UK trials COV001 and COV002, which included a single-blind randomized controlled phase 2/3 trial of AZD1222 (ChAdOx1 nCoV-19) in healthy adults. For TCRbeta chain sequencing, PBMC samples from trial participants were taken at day 0 and at day 28 after the second dose. A word on this clone: The antigen this receptor binds is unknown. The sample holds no much larger clone one base away, and base qualities are not on file.

This receptor was identified in an adult who received the AZD1222 COVID-19 vaccine. The sequences come from peripheral blood, collected 28 days after the second AZD1222 dose.

The encoded CDR3 is CASSVEGGPSLEQFF. The nucleotide sequence is given as TGTGCCAGCAGCGTAGAGGGGGGGCCCTCCCTCGAGCAGTTCTTC. Recombination joined TRBV9 with TRBJ2-1, and the D gene may be TRBD2, 7 bases matching. The germline V gene yields SGDLS for CDR1 and YYNGEE for CDR2. Its CDR3 holds 15 amino acids, cysteine through phenylalanine. The CDR3 DNA has 45 bases and is translated from base 1. The V end loses 0 bases and the J end loses 10 bases, and a stretch of 17 bases separates them.